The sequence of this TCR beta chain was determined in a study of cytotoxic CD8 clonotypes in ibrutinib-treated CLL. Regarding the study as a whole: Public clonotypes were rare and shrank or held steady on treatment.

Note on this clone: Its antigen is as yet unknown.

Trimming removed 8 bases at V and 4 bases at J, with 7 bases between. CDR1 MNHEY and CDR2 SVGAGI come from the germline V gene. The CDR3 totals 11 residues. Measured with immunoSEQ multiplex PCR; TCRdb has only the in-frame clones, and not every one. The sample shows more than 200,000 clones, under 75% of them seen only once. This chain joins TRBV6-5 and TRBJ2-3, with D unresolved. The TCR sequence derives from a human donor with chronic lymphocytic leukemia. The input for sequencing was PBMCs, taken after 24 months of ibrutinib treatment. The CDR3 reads CASQIADTQYF. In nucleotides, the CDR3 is TGTGCCAGCCAGATTGCAGATACGCAGTATTTT.